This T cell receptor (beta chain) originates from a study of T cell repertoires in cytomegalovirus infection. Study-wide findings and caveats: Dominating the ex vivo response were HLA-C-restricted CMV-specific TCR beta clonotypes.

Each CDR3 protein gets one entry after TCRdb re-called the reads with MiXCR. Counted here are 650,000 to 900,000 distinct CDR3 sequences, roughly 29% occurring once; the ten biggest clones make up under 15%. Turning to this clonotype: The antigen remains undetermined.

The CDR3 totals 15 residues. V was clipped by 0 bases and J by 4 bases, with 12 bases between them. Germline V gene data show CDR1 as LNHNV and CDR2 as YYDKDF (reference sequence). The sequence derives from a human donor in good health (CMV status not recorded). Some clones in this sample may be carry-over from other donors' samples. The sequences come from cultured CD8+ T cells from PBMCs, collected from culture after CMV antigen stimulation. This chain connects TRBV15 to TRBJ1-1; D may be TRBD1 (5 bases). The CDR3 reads CATSRDRGSGTEAFF. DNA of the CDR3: TGTGCCACCAGCAGAGATAGGGGTTCGGGCACTGAAGCTTTCTTT. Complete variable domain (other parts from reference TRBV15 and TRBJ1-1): DAMVIQNPRYQVTQFGKPVTLSCSQTLNHNVMYWYQQKSSQAPKLLFHYYDKDFNNEADTPDNFQSRRPNTSFCFLDIRSPGLGDTAMYLCATSRDRGSGTEAFFGQGTRLTVV.